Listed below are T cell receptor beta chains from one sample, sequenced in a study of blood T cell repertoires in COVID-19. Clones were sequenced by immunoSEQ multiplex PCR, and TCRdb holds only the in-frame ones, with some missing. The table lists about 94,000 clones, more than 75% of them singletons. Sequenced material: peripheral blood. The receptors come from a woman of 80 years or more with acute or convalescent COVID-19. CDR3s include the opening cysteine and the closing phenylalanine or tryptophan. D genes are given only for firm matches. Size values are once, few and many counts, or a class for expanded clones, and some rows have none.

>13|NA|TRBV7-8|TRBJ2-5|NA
CASPLIDQETQYF
TGTGCCAGCCCCTTAATCGACCAAGAGACCCAGTACTTC
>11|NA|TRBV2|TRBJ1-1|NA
CASSGTQEAFF
TGTGCCAGCAGTGGCACACAAGAAGCTTTCTTT
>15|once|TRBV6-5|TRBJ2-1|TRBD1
CARKGTVHPYNEQFF
TGTGCCAGAAAAGGGACAGTTCATCCATACAATGAGCAGTTCTTC
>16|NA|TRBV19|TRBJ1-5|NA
CASSPRGLRSNQPQHF
TGTGCCAGTAGTCCACGAGGTCTTAGGAGCAATCAGCCCCAGCATTTT
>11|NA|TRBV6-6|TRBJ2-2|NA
CASSYRGELFF
TGTGCCAGCAGTTACCGCGGGGAGCTGTTTTTT
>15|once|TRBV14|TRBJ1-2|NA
CASSQAGIWGYGYTF
TGTGCCAGCAGCCAAGCCGGGATCTGGGGCTATGGCTACACCTTC
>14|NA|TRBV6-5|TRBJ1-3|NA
CASIVSGSGNTIYF
TGTGCCAGCATCGTATCGGGCTCTGGAAACACCATATATTTT
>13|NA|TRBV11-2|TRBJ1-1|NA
CASSRDIVTEAFF
TGTGCCAGCAGCCGGGACATCGTCACTGAAGCTTTCTTT
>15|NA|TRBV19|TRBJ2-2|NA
CASSRGAVNTGELFF
TGTGCCAGTTCCCGCGGGGCTGTGAACACCGGGGAGCTGTTTTTT
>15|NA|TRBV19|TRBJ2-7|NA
CASSNPGGGVYEQYF
TGTGCCAGTAGTAACCCAGGGGGAGGAGTCTACGAGCAGTACTTC
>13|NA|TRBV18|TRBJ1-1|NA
CASSSDRNTEAFF
TGTGCCAGCTCATCGGACAGAAACACTGAAGCTTTCTTT
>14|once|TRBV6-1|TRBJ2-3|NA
CASSEDAITDTQYF
TGTGCCAGCAGTGAAGATGCGATCACAGATACGCAGTATTTT
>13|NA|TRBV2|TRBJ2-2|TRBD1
CASRGQGNGELFF
TGTGCCAGCAGGGGACAGGGGAACGGGGAGCTGTTTTTT
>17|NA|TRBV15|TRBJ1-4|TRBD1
CATSRGTGEVANEKLFF
TGTGCCACCAGCAGAGGAACAGGGGAAGTTGCTAATGAAAAACTGTTTTTT
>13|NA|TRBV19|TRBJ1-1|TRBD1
CASSIVGGEEAFF
TGTGCCAGTAGTATAGTAGGGGGCGAGGAAGCTTTCTTT
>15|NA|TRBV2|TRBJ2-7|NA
CASSPGAGLRYEQYF
TGTGCCAGCAGTCCCGGGGCGGGGCTCAGATACGAGCAGTACTTC
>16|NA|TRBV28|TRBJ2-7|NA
CASRGASATTLYEQYF
TGTGCCAGCAGAGGGGCCTCGGCCACCACCCTATACGAGCAGTACTTC
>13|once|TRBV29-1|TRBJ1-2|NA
CSVAGDGTRGYTF
TGCAGCGTTGCAGGGGACGGAACTAGAGGCTACACCTTC
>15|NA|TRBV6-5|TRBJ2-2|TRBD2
CASRTGTSSIGELFF
TGTGCCAGCAGGACCGGGACTAGCTCCATCGGGGAGCTGTTTTTT
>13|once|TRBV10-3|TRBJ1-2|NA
CASQGARDYGYTF
TGTGCCTCACAGGGCGCTAGGGACTATGGCTACACCTTC
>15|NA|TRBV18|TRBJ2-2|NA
CASSPRTDYTGELFF
TGTGCCAGCTCACCACGGACAGACTACACCGGGGAGCTGTTTTTT
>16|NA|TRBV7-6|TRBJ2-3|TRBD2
CASSLGSGTSTDTQYF
TGTGCCAGCAGCTTAGGCAGCGGGACTAGCACAGATACGCAGTATTTT
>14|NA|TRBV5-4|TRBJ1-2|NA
CASTREGGNHGYTF
TGTGCCAGCACCCGCGAGGGAGGGAACCATGGCTACACCTTC
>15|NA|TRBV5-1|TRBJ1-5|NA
CASSLEGVSNQPQHF
TGCGCCAGCAGCCTGGAGGGAGTCAGCAATCAGCCCCAGCATTTT
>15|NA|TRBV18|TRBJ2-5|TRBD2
CASSPQRGEGETQYF
TGTGCCAGCTCACCACAGCGGGGGGAAGGTGAGACCCAGTACTTC
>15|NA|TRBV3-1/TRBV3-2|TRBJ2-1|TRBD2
CASSRTSGPYNEQFF
TGTGCCAGCAGTCGTACTAGCGGCCCCTACAATGAGCAGTTCTTC
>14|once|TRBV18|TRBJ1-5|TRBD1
CASSPTGLRQPQHF
TGTGCCAGCTCGCCGACAGGGTTGCGGCAGCCCCAGCATTTT
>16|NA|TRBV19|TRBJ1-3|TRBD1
CASSARDRGPGNTIYF
TGTGCCAGTAGCGCTCGTGACAGGGGGCCTGGAAACACCATATATTTT
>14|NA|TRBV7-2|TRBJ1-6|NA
CASSWGGTNSPLHF
TGTGCCAGCAGCTGGGGGGGTACAAATTCACCCCTCCACTTT
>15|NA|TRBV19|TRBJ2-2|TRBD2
CASSRASGGAGELFF
TGTGCCAGTAGTCGGGCTAGCGGGGGGGCAGGGGAGCTGTTTTTT
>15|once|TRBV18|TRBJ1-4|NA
CASSPQGATNEKLFF
TGTGCCAGCTCACCACAGGGAGCAACTAATGAAAAACTGTTTTTT
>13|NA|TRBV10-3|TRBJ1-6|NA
CAISVGRNSPLHF
TGTGCCATCAGTGTGGGCAGAAATTCACCCCTCCACTTT
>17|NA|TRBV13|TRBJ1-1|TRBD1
CASSLRINPGGRAEAFF
TGTGCCAGCAGCTTAAGGATTAACCCAGGGGGCAGGGCTGAAGCTTTCTTT
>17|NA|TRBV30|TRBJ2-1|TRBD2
CAWRATGSGRNYNEQFF
TGTGCCTGGAGGGCGACAGGTAGCGGGAGAAACTACAATGAGCAGTTCTTC
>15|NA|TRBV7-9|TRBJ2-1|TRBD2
CASSFTSGGAHEQFF
TGTGCCAGCAGCTTCACAAGCGGGGGGGCGCATGAGCAGTTCTTC
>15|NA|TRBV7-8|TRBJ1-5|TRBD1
CASSLKDRGNQPQHF
TGTGCCAGCAGCTTAAAGGACAGGGGGAATCAGCCCCAGCATTTT
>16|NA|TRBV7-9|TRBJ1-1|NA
CASSEQGIIGDTEAFF
TGTGCCAGCAGCGAACAGGGTATTATAGGGGACACTGAAGCTTTCTTT
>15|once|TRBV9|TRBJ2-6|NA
CASTPRGSGANVLTF
TGTGCCAGCACCCCTCGCGGCTCTGGGGCCAACGTCCTGACTTTC
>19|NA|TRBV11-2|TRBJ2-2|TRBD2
CASSLIGTSGSRTTGELFF
TGTGCCAGCAGCTTAATAGGGACTAGCGGGAGTCGGACCACCGGGGAGCTGTTTTTT
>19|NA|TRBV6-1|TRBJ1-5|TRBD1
CASSASTGATTYSNQPQHF
TGTGCCAGCAGTGCCTCTACAGGGGCGACGACTTATAGCAATCAGCCCCAGCATTTT
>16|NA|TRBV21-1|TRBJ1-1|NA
CASSVQWTGMNTEAFF
TGTGCCAGCAGCGTTCAATGGACAGGGATGAACACTGAAGCTTTCTTT
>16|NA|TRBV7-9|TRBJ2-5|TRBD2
CASSSSFGGAVQTQYF
TGTGCCAGCAGCTCCTCTTTCGGGGGGGCTGTACAGACCCAGTACTTC
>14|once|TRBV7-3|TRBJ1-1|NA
CASSSGGVGTEAFF
TGTGCCAGCAGCTCCGGGGGTGTGGGCACTGAAGCTTTCTTT
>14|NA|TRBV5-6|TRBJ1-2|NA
CASFLANRVYGYTF
TGTGCCAGTTTCCTTGCGAACAGGGTTTATGGCTACACCTTC
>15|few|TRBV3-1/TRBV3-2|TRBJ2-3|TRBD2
CASARRDYDTDTQYF
TGTGCCAGCGCCCGCCGGGACTACGACACAGATACGCAGTATTTT
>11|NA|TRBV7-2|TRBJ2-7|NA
CASSLGIEQYF
TGTGCCAGCAGCTTAGGTATCGAGCAGTACTTC
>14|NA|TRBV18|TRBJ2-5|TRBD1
CASSPPGGGETQYF
TGTGCCAGCTCACCCCCAGGGGGCGGTGAGACCCAGTACTTC
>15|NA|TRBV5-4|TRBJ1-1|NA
CASSLIQAGDTEAFF
TGTGCCAGCAGCTTGATACAGGCAGGGGACACTGAAGCTTTCTTT
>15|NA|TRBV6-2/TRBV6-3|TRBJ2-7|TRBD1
CASSRRGQGFGEQYF
TGTGCCAGCAGCCGCCGGGGACAGGGCTTCGGCGAGCAGTACTTC
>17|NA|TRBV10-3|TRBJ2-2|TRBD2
CAISEPPGLAEGGELFF
TGTGCCATCAGTGAGCCGCCGGGACTAGCGGAGGGCGGGGAGCTGTTTTTT
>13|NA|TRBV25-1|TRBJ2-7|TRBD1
CASRQGTSYEQYF
TGTGCCAGCAGACAGGGGACCTCCTACGAGCAGTACTTC
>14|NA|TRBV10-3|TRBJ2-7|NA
CAISTRGVGYEQYF
TGTGCCATCAGTACACGGGGAGTCGGGTACGAGCAGTACTTC
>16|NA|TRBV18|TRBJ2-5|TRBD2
CASSPIAGGPQETQYF
TGTGCCAGCTCCCCGATAGCGGGAGGGCCTCAAGAGACCCAGTACTTC